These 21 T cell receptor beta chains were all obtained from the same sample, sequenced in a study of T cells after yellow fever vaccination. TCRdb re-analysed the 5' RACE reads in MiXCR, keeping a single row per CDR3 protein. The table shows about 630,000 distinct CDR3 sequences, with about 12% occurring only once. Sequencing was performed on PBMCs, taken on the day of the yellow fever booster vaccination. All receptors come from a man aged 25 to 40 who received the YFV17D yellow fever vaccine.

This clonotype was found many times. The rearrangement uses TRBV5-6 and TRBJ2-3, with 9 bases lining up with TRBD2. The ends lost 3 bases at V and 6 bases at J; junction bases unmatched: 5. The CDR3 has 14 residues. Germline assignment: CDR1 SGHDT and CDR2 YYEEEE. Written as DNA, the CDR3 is TGTGCCAGCAGCTCAAAGCGGGAGGAGGATACGCAGTATTTT. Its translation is CASSSKREEDTQYF. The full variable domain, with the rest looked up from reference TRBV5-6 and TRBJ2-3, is DAGVTQSPTHLIKTRGQQVTLRCSPKSGHDTVSWYQQALGQGPQFIFQYYEEEERQRGNFPDRFSGHQFPNYSSELNVNALLLGDSALYLCASSSKREEDTQYFGPGTRLTVL.

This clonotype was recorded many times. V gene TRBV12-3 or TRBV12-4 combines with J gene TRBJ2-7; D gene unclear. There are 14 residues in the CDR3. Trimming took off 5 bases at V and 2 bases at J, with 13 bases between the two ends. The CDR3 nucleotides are TGTGCCAGCAGTCCCCCCCGATCCCCCTACGAGCAGTACTTC. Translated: CASSPPRSPYEQYF.

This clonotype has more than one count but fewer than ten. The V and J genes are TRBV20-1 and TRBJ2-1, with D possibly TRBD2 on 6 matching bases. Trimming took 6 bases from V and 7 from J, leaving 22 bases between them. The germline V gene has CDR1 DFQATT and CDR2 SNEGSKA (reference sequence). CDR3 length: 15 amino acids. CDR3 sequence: CSATTSLTNSNEQFF. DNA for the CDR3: TGCAGTGCCACAACTAGCTTAACGAACTCGAATGAGCAGTTCTTC.

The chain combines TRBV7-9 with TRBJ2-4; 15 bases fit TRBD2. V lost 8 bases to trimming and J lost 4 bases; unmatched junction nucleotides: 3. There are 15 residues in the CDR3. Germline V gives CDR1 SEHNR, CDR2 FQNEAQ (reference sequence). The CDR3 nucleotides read TGTGCCAGCGGGACTAGCGGGAGGAAGAAAAACATTCAGTACTTC. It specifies CASGTSGRKKNIQYF.

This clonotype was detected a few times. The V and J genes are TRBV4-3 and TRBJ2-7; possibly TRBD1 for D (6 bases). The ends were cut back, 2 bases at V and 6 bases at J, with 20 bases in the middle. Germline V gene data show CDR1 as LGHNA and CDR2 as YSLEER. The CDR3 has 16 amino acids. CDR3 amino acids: CASSQLYSGEFFEQYF. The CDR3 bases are TGCGCCAGCAGCCAATTATATTCAGGGGAGTTCTTCGAGCAGTACTTC.

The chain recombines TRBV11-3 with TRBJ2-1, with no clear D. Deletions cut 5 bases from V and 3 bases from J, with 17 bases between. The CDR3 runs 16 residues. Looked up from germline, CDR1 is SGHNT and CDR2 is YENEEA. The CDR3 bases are TGTGCCAGCAGCCCTGACTCCCTCGCGGACTACAATGAGCAGTTCTTC. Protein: CASSPDSLADYNEQFF.

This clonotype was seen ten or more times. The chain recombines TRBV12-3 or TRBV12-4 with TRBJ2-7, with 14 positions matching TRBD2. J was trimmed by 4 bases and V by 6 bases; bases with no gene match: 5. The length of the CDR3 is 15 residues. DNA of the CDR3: TGTGCCAGCAGCCTAGGACTAGCGGGAGGTTACGAGCAGTACTTC. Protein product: CASSLGLAGGYEQYF.

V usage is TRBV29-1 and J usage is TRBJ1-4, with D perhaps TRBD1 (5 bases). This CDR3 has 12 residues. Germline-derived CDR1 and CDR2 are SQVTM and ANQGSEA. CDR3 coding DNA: TGCACGGGCCCCAGGGTCATAGGAAAAACTTTTTTT. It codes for CTGPRVIGKTFF.

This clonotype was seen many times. This CDR3 reads CASSLKLVSGTGGNQPQHF. The CDR3 nucleotides read TGTGCCAGCAGCTTAAAGTTAGTCTCCGGGACAGGGGGCAATCAGCCCCAGCATTTT. The gene calls are TRBV7-3 and TRBJ1-5, with 10 bases aligning to TRBD1. The CDR3 runs to 19 residues. Per the germline V gene, CDR1 is SGHTA and CDR2 is FQGTGA. After removal of 1 base from V and 2 bases from J, the junction contained 11 bases not matched to a gene.

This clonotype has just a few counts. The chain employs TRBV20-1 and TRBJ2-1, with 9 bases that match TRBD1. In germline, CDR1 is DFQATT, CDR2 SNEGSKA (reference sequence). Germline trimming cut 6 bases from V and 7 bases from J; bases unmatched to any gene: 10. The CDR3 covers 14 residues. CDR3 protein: CSAEPPGTGNEQFF. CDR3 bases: TGCAGTGCCGAACCTCCGGGGACAGGGAATGAGCAGTTCTTC.

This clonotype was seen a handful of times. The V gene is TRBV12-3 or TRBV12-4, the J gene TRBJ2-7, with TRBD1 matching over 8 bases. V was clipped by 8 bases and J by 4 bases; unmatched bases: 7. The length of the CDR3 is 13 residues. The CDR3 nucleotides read TGTGCCAGCTTACGGACAGGGCAATACGAGCAGTACTTC. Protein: CASLRTGQYEQYF.

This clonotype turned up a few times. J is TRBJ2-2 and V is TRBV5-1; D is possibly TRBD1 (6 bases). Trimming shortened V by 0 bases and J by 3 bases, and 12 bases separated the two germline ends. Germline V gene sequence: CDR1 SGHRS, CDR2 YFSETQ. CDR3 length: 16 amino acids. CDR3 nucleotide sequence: TGCGCCAGCAGCTTGGACAGGGTTTCGCACACCGGGGAGCTGTTTTTT. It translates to CASSLDRVSHTGELFF.

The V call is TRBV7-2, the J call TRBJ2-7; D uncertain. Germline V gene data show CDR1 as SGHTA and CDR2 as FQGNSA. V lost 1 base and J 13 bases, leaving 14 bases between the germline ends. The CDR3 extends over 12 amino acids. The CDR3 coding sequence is TGTGCCAGCAGCTTAGGTTGGGAACAGTTTTACTTC. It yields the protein CASSLGWEQFYF. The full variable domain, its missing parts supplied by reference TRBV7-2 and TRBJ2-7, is GAGVSQSPSNKVTEKGKDVELRCDPISGHTALYWYRQSLGQGLEFLIYFQGNSAPDKSGLPSDRFSAERTGGSVSTLTIQRTQQEDSAVYLCASSLGWEQFYFGPGTRLTVT.

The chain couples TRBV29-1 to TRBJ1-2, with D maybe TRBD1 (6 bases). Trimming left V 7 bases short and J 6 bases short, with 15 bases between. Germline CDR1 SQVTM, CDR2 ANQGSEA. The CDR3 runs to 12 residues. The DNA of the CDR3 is TGCAGCGCCAGAAGGGGGAGGAATGGCTACACCTTC. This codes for CSARRGRNGYTF.

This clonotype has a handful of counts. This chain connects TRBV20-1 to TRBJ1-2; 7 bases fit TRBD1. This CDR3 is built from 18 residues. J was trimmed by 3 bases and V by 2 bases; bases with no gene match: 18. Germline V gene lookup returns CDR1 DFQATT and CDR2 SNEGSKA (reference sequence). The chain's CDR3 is CSARPLRQGRGNHYGYTF. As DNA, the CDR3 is TGCAGTGCTAGACCCCTTAGACAGGGTAGGGGCAACCACTATGGCTACACCTTC.

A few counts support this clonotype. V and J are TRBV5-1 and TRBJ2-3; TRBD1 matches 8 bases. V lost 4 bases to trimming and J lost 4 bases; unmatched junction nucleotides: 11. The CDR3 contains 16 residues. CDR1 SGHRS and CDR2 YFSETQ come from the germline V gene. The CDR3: CASSPLQGVESDTQYF. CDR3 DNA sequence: TGCGCCAGCAGCCCGCTACAGGGGGTAGAATCAGATACGCAGTATTTT.

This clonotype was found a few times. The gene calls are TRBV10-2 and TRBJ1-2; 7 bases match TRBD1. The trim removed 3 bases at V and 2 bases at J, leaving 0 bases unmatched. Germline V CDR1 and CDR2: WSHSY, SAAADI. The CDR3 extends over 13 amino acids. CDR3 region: CASSDRGNYGYTF. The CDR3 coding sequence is TGCGCCAGCAGTGACAGGGGGAACTATGGCTACACCTTC.

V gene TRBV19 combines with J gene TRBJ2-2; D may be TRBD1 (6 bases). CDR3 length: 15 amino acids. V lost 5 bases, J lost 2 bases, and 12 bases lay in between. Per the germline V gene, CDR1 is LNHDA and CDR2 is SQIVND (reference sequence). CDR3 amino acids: CASSDRTVNTGELFF. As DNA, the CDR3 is TGTGCCAGTAGTGACAGGACAGTTAACACCGGGGAGCTGTTTTTT.

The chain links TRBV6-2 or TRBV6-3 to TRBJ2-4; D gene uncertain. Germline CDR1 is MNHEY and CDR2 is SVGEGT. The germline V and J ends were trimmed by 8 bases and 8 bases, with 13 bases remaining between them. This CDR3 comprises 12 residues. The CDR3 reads CASSGWSYIQYF. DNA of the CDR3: TGTGCCAGCTCGGGTTGGAGTTACATTCAGTACTTC.

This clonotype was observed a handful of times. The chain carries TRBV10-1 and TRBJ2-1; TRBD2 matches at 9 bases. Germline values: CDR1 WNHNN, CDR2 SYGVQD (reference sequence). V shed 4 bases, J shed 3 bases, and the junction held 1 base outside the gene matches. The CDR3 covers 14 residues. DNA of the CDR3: TGCGCCAGCAGTGTTAGCGGGGGCTACAATGAGCAGTTCTTC. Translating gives CASSVSGGYNEQFF.

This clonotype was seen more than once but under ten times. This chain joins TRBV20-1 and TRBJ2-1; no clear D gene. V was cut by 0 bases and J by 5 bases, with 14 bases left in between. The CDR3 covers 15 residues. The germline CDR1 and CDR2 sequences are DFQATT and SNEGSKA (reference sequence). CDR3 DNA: TGCAGTGCTAGAGATGAGATTAGAGCTCACAATGAGCAGTTCTTC. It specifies CSARDEIRAHNEQFF.